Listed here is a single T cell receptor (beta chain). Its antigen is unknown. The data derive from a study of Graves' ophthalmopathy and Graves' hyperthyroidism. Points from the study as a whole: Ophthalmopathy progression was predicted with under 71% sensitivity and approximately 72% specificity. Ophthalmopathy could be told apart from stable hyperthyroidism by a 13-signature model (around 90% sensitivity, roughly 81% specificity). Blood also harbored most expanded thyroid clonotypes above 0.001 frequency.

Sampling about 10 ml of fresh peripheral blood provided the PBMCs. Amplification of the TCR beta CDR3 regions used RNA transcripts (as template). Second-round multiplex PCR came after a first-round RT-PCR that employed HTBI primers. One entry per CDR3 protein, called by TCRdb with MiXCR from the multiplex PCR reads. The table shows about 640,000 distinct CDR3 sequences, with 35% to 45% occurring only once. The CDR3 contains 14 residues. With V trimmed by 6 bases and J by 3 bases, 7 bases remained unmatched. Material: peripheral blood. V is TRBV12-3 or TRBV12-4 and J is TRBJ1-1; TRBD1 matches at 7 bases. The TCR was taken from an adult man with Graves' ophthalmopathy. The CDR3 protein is CASSVTGRHTEAFF. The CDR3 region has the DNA TGTGCCAGCAGCGTGACAGGGAGGCACACTGAAGCTTTCTTT.